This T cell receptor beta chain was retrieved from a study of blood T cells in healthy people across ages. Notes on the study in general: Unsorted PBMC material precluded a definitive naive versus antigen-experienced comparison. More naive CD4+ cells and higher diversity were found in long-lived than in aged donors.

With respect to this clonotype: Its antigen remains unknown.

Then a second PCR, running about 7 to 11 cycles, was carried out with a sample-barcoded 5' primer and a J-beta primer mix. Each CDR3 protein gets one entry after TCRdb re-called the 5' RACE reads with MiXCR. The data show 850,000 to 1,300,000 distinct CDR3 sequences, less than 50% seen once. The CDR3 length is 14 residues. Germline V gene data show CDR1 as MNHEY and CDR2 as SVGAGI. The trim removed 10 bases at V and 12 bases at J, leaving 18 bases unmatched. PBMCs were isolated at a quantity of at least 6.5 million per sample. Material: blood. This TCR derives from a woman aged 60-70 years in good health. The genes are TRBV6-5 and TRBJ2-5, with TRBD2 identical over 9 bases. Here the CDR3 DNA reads TGTGCCACCCGCGCAGGTAGCGGGAGAGGAGAGGAGTACTTC. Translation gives CATRAGSGRGEEYF.